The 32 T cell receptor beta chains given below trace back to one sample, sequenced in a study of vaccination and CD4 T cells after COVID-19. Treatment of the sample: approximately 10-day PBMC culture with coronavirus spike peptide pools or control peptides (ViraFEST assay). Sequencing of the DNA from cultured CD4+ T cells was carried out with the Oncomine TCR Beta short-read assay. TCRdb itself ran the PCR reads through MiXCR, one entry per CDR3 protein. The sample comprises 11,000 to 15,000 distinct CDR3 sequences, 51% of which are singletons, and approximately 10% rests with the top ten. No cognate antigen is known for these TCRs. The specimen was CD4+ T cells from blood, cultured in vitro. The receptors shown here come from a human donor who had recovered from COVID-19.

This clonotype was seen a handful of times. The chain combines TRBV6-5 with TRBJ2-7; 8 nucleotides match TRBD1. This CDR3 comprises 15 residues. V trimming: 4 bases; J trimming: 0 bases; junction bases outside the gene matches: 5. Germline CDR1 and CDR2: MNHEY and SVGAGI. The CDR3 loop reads CASSSQGAASYEQYF. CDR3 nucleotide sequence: TGTGCCAGCAGTTCCCAGGGGGCAGCCTCCTACGAGCAGTACTTC.

CDR3 region: CAISGQGASETKSYNEQFF. The CDR3 region has the DNA TGTGCCATCAGTGGACAGGGGGCGAGTGAAACGAAGTCGTACAATGAGCAGTTCTTC. The V and J genes are TRBV10-3 and TRBJ2-1, with 10 bases lining up with TRBD1. The CDR3 is 19 amino acids. Germline V gives CDR1 ENHRY, CDR2 SYGVKD. Trimming cost V 4 bases and J 4 bases; bases outside gene matches: 16.

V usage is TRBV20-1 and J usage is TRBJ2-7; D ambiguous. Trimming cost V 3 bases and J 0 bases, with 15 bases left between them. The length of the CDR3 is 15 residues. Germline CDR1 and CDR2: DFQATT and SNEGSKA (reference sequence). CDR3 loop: CSARILAPRSYEQYF. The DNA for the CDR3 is TGCAGTGCTAGGATCCTCGCACCTCGCTCCTACGAGCAGTACTTC.

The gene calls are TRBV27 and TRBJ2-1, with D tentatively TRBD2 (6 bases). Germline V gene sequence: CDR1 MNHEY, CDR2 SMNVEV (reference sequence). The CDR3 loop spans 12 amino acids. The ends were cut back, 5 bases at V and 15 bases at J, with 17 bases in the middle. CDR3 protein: CASSETSNKPFF. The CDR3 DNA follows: TGTGCCAGCAGTGAGACTAGTAATAAACCGTTCTTC.

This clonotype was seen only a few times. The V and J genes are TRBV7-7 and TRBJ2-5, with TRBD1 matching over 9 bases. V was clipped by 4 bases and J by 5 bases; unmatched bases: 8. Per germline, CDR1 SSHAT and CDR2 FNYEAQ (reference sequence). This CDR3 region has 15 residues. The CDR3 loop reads CASSSRTGVRETQYF. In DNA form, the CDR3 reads TGTGCCAGCAGCTCCCGGACAGGGGTGAGGGAGACCCAGTACTTC. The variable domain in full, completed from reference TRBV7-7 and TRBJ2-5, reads GAGVSQSPRYKVTKRGQDVTLRCDPISSHATLYWYQQALGQGPEFLTYFNYEAQPDKSGLPSDRFSAERPEGSISTLTIQRTEQRDSAMYRCASSSRTGVRETQYFGPGTRLLVL.

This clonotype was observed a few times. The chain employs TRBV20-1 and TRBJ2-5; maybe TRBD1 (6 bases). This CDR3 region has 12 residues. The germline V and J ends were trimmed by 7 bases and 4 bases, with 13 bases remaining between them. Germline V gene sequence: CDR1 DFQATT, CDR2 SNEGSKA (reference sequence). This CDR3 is CSVAQGGETQYF. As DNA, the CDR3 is TGCAGTGTCGCACAGGGTGGAGAGACCCAGTACTTC.

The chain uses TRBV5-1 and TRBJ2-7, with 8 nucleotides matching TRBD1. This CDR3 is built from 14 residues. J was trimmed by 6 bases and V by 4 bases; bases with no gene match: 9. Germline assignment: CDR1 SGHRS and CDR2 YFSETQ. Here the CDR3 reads CASSSGQGRGEQYF. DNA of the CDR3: TGCGCCAGCAGCAGCGGACAGGGACGCGGCGAGCAGTACTTC.

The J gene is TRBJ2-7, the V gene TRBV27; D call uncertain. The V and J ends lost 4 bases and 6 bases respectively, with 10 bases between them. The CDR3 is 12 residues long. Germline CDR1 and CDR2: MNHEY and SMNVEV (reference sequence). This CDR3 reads CASSSGSGEQYF. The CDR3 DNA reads TGTGCCAGCAGTTCGGGCTCCGGCGAGCAGTACTTC.

CDR3 nucleotides: TGTGCCAGCAGTTACGACGCAAATCAGCCCCAGCATTTT. Protein: CASSYDANQPQHF. The gene calls are TRBV6-5 and TRBJ1-5; D is unclear. Germline V CDR1 and CDR2: MNHEY, SVGAGI. Deletions cut 2 bases from V and 4 bases from J, with 6 bases between. This CDR3 comprises 13 residues.

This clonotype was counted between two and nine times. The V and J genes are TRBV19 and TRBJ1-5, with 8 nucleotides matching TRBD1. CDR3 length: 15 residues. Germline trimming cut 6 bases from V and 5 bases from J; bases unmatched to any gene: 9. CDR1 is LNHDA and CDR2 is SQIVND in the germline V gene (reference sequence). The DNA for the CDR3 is TGTGCCAGTAGGAAGGGACAGGTTGTAGATCAGCCCCAGCATTTT. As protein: CASRKGQVVDQPQHF.

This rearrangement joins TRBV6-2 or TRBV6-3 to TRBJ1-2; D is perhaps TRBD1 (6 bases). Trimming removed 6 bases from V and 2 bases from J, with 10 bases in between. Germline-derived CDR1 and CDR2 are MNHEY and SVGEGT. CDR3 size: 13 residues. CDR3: CASRRQANYGYTF. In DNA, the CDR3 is TGTGCCAGCAGACGACAGGCCAACTATGGCTACACCTTC.

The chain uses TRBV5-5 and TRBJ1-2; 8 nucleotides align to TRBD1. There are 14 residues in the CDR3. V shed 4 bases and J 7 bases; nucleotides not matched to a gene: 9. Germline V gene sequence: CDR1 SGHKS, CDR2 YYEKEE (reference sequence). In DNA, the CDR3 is TGTGCCAGCAGCGCGACCACAGGGGGTGGTGGCTACACCTTC. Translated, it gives CASSATTGGGGYTF. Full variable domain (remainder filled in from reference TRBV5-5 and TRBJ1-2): DAGVTQSPTHLIKTRGQQVTLRCSPISGHKSVSWYQQVLGQGPQFIFQYYEKEERGRGNFPDRFSARQFPNYSSELNVNALLLGDSALYLCASSATTGGGGYTFGSGTRLTVV.

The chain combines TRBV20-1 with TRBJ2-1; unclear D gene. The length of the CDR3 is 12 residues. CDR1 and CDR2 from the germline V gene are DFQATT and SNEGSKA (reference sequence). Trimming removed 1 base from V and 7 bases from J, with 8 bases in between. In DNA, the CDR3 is TGCAGTGCTAGAGTTTCGGAAAATGAGCAGTTCTTC. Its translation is CSARVSENEQFF.

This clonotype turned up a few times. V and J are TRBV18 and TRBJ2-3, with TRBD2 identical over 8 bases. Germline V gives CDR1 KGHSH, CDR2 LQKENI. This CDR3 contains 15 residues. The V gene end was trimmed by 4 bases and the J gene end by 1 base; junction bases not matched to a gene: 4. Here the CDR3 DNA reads TGTGCCAGCTCACGGCAAGCGGGAGGCACAGATACGCAGTATTTT. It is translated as CASSRQAGGTDTQYF.

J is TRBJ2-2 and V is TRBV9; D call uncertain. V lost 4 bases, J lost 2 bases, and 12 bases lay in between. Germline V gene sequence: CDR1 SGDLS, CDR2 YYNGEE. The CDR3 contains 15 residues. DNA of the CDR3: TGTGCCAGCAGCCCCCTCAACACAAACACCGGGGAGCTGTTTTTT. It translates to CASSPLNTNTGELFF.

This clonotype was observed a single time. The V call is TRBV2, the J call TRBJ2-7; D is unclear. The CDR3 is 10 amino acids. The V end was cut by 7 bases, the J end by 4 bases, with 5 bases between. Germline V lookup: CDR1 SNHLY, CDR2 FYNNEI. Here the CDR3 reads CASNGYEQYF. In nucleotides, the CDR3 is TGTGCCAGCAATGGGTACGAGCAGTACTTC.

The CDR3, as DNA: TGTGCCAGTAGTATCGGGTTCAGGGGAACCTATGGCTACACCTTC. It encodes CASSIGFRGTYGYTF. The chain links TRBV19 to TRBJ1-2; D possibly corresponds to TRBD1 (6 bases). The germline V gene has CDR1 LNHDA and CDR2 SQIVND (reference sequence). V lost 3 bases to trimming and J lost 4 bases, with 15 bases between them. The CDR3 covers 15 residues.

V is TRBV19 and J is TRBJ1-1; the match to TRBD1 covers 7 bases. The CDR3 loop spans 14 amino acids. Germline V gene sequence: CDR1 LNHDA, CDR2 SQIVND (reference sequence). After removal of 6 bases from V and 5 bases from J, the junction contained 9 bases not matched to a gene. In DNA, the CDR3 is TGTGCCAGTAGGATCATGCAGGGGGGAACTGAAGCTTTCTTT. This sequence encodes CASRIMQGGTEAFF.

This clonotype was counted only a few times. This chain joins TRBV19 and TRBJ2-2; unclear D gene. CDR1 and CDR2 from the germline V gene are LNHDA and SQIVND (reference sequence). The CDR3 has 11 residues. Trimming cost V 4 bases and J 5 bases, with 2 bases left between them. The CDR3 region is CASSTTGELFF. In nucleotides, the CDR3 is TGTGCCAGTAGTACGACCGGGGAGCTGTTTTTT.

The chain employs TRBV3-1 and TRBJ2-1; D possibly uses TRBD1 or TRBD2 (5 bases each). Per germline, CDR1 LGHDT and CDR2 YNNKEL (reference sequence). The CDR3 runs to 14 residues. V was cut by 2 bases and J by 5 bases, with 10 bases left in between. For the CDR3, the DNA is TGTGCCAGCAGCCAATCCCCGGGGCACAATGAGCAGTTCTTC. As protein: CASSQSPGHNEQFF.

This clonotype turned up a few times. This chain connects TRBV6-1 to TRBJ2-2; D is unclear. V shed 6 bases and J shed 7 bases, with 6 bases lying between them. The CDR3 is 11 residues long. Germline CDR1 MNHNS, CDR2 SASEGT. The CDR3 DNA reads TGTGCCAGCAGGGCCCACGGGGAGCTGTTTTTT. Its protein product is CASRAHGELFF.

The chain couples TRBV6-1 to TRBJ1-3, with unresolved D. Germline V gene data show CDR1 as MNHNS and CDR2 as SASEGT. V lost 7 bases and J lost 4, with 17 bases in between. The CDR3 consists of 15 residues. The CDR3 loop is CASNPRPVWGNTIYF. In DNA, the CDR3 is TGTGCCAGCAACCCACGTCCGGTATGGGGAAACACCATATATTTT.

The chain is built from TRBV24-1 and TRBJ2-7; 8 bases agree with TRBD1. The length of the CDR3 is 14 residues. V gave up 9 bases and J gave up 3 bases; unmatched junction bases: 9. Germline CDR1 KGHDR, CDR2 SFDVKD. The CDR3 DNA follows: TGTGCCACCTCCGACGCAACAGGGGGCTACGAGCAGTACTTC. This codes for CATSDATGGYEQYF.

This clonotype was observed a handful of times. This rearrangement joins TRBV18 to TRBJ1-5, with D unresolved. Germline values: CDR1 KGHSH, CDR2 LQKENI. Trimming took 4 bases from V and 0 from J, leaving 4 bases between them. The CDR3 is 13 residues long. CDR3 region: CASSLDSNQPQHF. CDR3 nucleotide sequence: TGTGCCAGCTCACTCGATAGCAATCAGCCCCAGCATTTT.

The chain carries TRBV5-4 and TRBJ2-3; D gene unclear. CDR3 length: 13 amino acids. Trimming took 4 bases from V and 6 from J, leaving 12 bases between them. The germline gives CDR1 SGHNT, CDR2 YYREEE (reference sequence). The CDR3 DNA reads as TGTGCCAGCAGCCCCCCCGATACCGATACGCAGTATTTT. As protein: CASSPPDTDTQYF.

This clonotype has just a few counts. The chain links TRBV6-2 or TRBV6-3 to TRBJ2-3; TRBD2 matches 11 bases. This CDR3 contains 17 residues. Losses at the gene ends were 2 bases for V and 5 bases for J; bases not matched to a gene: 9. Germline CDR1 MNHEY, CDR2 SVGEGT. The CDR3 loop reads CASSYVAGGRRGDTQYF. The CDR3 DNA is TGTGCCAGCAGTTACGTAGCGGGAGGGCGTCGTGGAGATACGCAGTATTTT.

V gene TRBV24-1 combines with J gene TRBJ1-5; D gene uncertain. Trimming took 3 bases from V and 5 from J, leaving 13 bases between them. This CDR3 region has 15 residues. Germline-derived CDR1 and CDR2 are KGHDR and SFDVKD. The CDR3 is CATSDRESGDQPQHF. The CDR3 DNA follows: TGTGCCACCAGTGATCGTGAAAGCGGTGATCAGCCCCAGCATTTT.

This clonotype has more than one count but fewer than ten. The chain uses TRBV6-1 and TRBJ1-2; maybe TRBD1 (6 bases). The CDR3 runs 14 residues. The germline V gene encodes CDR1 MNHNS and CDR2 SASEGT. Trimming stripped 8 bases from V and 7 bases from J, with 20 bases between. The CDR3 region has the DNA TGTGCCAGCCGCCGACAGGAGTCGGGCCGTGGCTACACCTTC. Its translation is CASRRQESGRGYTF.

CDR3 sequence (DNA): TGTGCCAGCAGTGTAAGCGTGTCCGGGGAGCTGTTTTTT. Translation: CASSVSVSGELFF. The gene calls are TRBV6-1 and TRBJ2-2; no clear D gene. Trimming cost V 4 bases and J 6 bases, with 9 bases left between them. Germline values: CDR1 MNHNS, CDR2 SASEGT. The CDR3 spans 13 residues.

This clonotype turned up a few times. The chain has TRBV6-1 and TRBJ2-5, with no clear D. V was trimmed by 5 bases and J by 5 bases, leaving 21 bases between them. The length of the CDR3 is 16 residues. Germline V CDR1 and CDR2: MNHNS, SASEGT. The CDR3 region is CASSPRLGKSRETQYF. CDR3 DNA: TGTGCCAGCAGTCCGAGACTGGGGAAGTCTCGGGAGACCCAGTACTTC.

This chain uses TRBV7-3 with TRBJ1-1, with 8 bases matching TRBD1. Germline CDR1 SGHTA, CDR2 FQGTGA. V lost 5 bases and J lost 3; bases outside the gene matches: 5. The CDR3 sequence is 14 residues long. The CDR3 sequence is CASSPGQGYTEAFF. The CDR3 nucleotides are TGTGCCAGCAGCCCTGGACAGGGCTACACTGAAGCTTTCTTT.

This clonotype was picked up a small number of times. For the CDR3, the DNA is TGCAGTGCTAGAGACCGGGACTACTTTCTCTCCTACAATGAGCAGTTCTTC. Its translation: CSARDRDYFLSYNEQFF. V gene TRBV20-1 combines with J gene TRBJ2-1, with 7 positions matching TRBD2. CDR1 and CDR2 from the germline V gene are DFQATT and SNEGSKA (reference sequence). The CDR3 runs 17 residues. J was trimmed by 0 bases and V by 0 bases; bases with no gene match: 8.